Shown below are 10 T cell receptor beta chains from a single sample sequenced in a study of T cell repertoires in cytomegalovirus infection. What these receptors recognize is not known. A single record per CDR3 protein comes from TCRdb applying MiXCR to the reads. The sample lists approximately 110,000 distinct CDR3 sequences, about 30% occurring once. The specimen comprised CD8+ T cells from cultured PBMCs, sampled from culture after CMV antigen stimulation. The source is a human donor in good health (CMV status not recorded). Some clones in this sample may be carry-over from other donors' samples.

Here the CDR3 DNA reads TGTGCCAGCAGTTCACCGCGACTTGATCAGCCCCAGCATTTT. Translation gives CASSSPRLDQPQHF. J is TRBJ1-5 and V is TRBV28; no clear D. Trimming took off 4 bases at V and 5 bases at J, with 12 bases between the two ends. The CDR3 has 14 amino acids. CDR1 is MDHEN, CDR2 SYDVKM, per germline.

This clonotype was observed a single time. V is TRBV27 and J is TRBJ2-1; tentatively, D is TRBD2 (7 bases). CDR1 is MNHEY, CDR2 SMNVEV, per germline (reference sequence). The CDR3 is 12 amino acids. V shed 2 bases and J shed 15 bases, with 14 bases lying between them. The CDR3, as DNA: TGTGCCAGCAGTTTAGCCGGGGGGCAACCGTTCTTC. It translates to CASSLAGGQPFF.

The chain couples TRBV7-2 to TRBJ2-5; D tentatively reads TRBD1 or TRBD2 (5 bases each). Trimming pared 5 bases from V and 3 bases from J, leaving 19 bases between. CDR1 is SGHTA and CDR2 is FQGNSA in the germline V gene. This CDR3 is 16 amino acids long. The CDR3 sequence is CASSTRSGTSEETQYF. In nucleotides, the CDR3 is TGTGCCAGCAGCACCCGGTCGGGGACCAGCGAAGAGACCCAGTACTTC.

The J gene is TRBJ2-5, the V gene TRBV7-9, with 9 positions matching TRBD1. V shed 6 bases and J 4 bases; nucleotides not matched to a gene: 6. This CDR3 is built from 14 residues. Per germline, CDR1 SEHNR and CDR2 FQNEAQ (reference sequence). The CDR3 nucleotides are TGTGCCAGCAGATCCCCGGACAGGGGAGAGACCCAGTACTTC. Translation: CASRSPDRGETQYF.

The chain couples TRBV24-1 to TRBJ2-2; D tentatively fits TRBD1 or TRBD2 (5 bases each). Per the germline V gene, CDR1 is KGHDR and CDR2 is SFDVKD. The ends were cut back, 0 bases at V and 6 bases at J, with 10 bases in the middle. CDR3 length: 15 amino acids. The CDR3, as DNA: TGTGCCACCAGTGATTTGCAACCGGGACCCGGGGAGCTGTTTTTT. Protein: CATSDLQPGPGELFF.

The table lists this clonotype with many counts. The rearrangement joins TRBV4-1 to TRBJ2-7, with no clear D. This CDR3 region has 15 residues. CDR1 and CDR2 from the germline V gene are MGHRA and YSYEKL. V lost 0 bases and J 6 bases, leaving 15 bases between the germline ends. This CDR3 is CASSQDRLGVAEQYF. DNA of the CDR3: TGCGCCAGCAGCCAAGATCGCTTAGGCGTTGCCGAGCAGTACTTC.

The chain carries TRBV6-5 and TRBJ1-2; no clear D. The CDR3 loop spans 12 amino acids. Deletions cut 2 bases from V and 5 bases from J, with 6 bases between. Germline V gene lookup returns CDR1 MNHEY and CDR2 SVGAGI. CDR3 amino acids: CASSYEVYGYTF. Written as DNA, the CDR3 is TGTGCCAGCAGTTACGAGGTATATGGCTACACCTTC.

This clonotype was seen only once. This chain joins TRBV6-6 and TRBJ1-5; unclear D gene. Germline loops: CDR1 MNHNY, CDR2 SVGAGI (reference sequence). V was clipped by 10 bases and J by 9 bases, with 10 bases between them. The CDR3 consists of 10 residues. The CDR3 nucleotides are TGTGCCATCGGGCCCCCGCCCCAGCATTTT. This codes for CAIGPPPQHF.

Turning to this clonotype: A read error may be the cause here, since a much bigger clone is one base away. J is TRBJ2-3 and V is TRBV28; 8 bases fit TRBD2. The germline V gene encodes CDR1 MDHEN and CDR2 SYDVKM. With V trimmed by 8 bases and J by 4 bases, 17 bases remained unmatched. The CDR3 is made up of 17 amino acids. The CDR3 reads CASAPPDLAGSPDTQYF. CDR3 in DNA: TGTGCCAGCGCCCCACCGGATCTAGCGGGTAGCCCAGATACGCAGTATTTT.

The rearrangement links TRBV6-2 or TRBV6-3 to TRBJ2-7; D gene unclear. V was pared by 7 bases and J by 6 bases, with 22 bases between. The CDR3 runs to 15 residues. Germline lookup yields CDR1 MNHEY and CDR2 SVGEGT. CDR3 residues: CASTTGMSWEIEQYF. Here the CDR3 DNA reads TGTGCCAGCACCACTGGGATGTCTTGGGAAATCGAGCAGTACTTC.